This T cell receptor (beta chain) comes out of a study of blood T cell repertoires in COVID-19. After removal of 0 bases from V and 0 bases from J, the junction contained 2 bases not matched to a gene. In germline, CDR1 is SGHRS, CDR2 YFSETQ. The CDR3 totals 16 residues. Assay used: immunoSEQ multiplex PCR; TCRdb lists only in-frame clones, some missing. The data contain fewer than 200,000 clones, about 93% of them singletons. About this clone itself: Other nucleotide sequences from this sample produce the same CDR3.

This sequence was found in a woman aged 50 to 60 with acute or convalescent COVID-19. What was sequenced was peripheral blood. The chain recombines TRBV5-1 with TRBJ2-1, with 8 bases matching TRBD2. CDR3 nucleotide sequence: TGCGCCAGCAGCTTGGAGGGGACTAGCTCCTACAATGAGCAGTTCTTC. This codes for CASSLEGTSSYNEQFF. Using reference TRBV5-1 and TRBJ2-1 for the parts outside the CDR3, the full variable domain is KAGVTQTPRYLIKTRGQQVTLSCSPISGHRSVSWYQQTPGQGLQFLFEYFSETQRNKGNFPGRFSGRQFSNSRSEMNVSTLELGDSALYLCASSLEGTSSYNEQFFGPGTRLTVL.